The 21 T cell receptor beta chains below all came from one sample that was sequenced in a study of identical twins. TCRdb re-called the 5' RACE reads through MiXCR, storing one row per CDR3 protein. The sample shows 640,000 or so distinct CDR3 sequences, 6% to 6.5% of them seen only once. Input material: naive T cells sorted from blood. These receptor sequences come from a man between 18 and 29 years old in good health.

This clonotype showed up many times. This rearrangement joins TRBV29-1 to TRBJ2-7; D unresolved. From germline, CDR1 is SQVTM and CDR2 ANQGSEA. V shed 1 base and J shed 3 bases, with 4 bases lying between them. The CDR3 spans 11 residues. The CDR3 sequence is CSVEADYEQYV. In nucleotides, the CDR3 is TGCAGCGTTGAAGCGGACTACGAGCAGTACGTC.

This clonotype has at least ten counts. The chain links TRBV10-3 to TRBJ2-7; unclear D gene. Trimming stripped 2 bases from V and 5 bases from J, with 4 bases between. Germline V gives CDR1 ENHRY, CDR2 SYGVKD. The CDR3 runs 11 residues. CDR3 DNA sequence: TGTGCCATCAGTGAGAATAACGAGCAGTACTTC. Its protein product is CAISENNEQYF.

This clonotype was found many times. The chain employs TRBV28 and TRBJ2-7; D gene unclear. The CDR3 contains 16 residues. The V gene's germline CDR1 is MDHEN and CDR2 SYDVKM. Trimming removed 5 bases from V and 4 bases from J, with 21 bases in between. The CDR3: CASSPSTSPVGYEQYF. The CDR3 DNA follows: TGTGCCAGCAGTCCCTCAACTTCCCCCGTAGGGTACGAGCAGTACTTC.

The rearrangement joins TRBV14 to TRBJ2-3; D is unresolved. This CDR3 contains 14 residues. The V and J ends lost 4 bases and 6 bases respectively, with 14 bases between them. Germline loops: CDR1 SGHDN, CDR2 FVKESK. Written as DNA, the CDR3 is TGTGCCAGCAGCCTGACCGGGTCTTCGGATACGCAGTATTTT. Encoded protein: CASSLTGSSDTQYF.

This chain joins TRBV11-2 and TRBJ2-3, with 9 bases lining up with TRBD2. Germline V gene data show CDR1 as SGHAT and CDR2 as FQNNGV. Trimming at V came to 7 bases and at J to 5 bases, leaving 16 bases not matched to a gene. The CDR3 runs 17 residues. The DNA of the CDR3 is TGTGCCAGCAAGCTGATGGGGCTAGCGGGAATCTTAGATACGCAGTATTTT. Translating it yields CASKLMGLAGILDTQYF.

This clonotype was seen at least ten times. The V and J genes are TRBV5-1 and TRBJ2-7; 9 positions match TRBD2. This CDR3 comprises 15 residues. Trimming removed 0 bases from V and 5 bases from J; junction bases left unmatched: 6. CDR1 and CDR2 (germline): SGHRS, YFSETQ. The CDR3, as DNA: TGCGCCAGCAGCTTGGAAGGTAGCGGGAGCCACGAGCAGTACGTC. It encodes CASSLEGSGSHEQYV.

The chain carries TRBV5-1 and TRBJ1-1; 7 positions agree with TRBD1. V shed 0 bases, J shed 1 base, and the junction held 15 bases outside the gene matches. CDR3 length: 19 amino acids. Germline CDR1 SGHRS, CDR2 YFSETQ. DNA for the CDR3: TGCGCCAGCAGCTTGGATCCTATAGGGGGCGGTAGGAAGAACACTGAAGCTTTCTTT. Its protein product is CASSLDPIGGGRKNTEAFF.

This chain uses TRBV15 with TRBJ2-2, with 7 positions matching TRBD2. Trimming took 3 bases from V and 4 from J; bases not matched to a gene: 5. This CDR3 has 15 residues. Germline assignment: CDR1 LNHNV and CDR2 YYDKDF (reference sequence). CDR3 region: CATSRGSGFTGELFF. In nucleotides, the CDR3 is TGTGCCACCAGCAGGGGTAGCGGGTTCACCGGGGAGCTGTTTTTT.

There are many counts of this clonotype. This CDR3 reads CSMRLGSGSYNEQFF. The CDR3 region has the DNA TGCAGCATGAGGTTGGGGAGCGGGTCCTACAATGAGCAGTTCTTC. This chain connects TRBV29-1 to TRBJ2-1; possibly TRBD2 for D (6 bases). Looked up from germline, CDR1 is SQVTM and CDR2 is ANQGSEA. This CDR3 region has 15 residues. V dropped 8 bases and J dropped 1 base, with 18 bases sitting between them.

The table lists this clonotype with a few counts. The chain employs TRBV2 and TRBJ2-2; 10 bases are a match to TRBD2. This CDR3 contains 18 residues. J gave up 5 bases and V 4 bases, and 13 bases lay outside the gene matches. The germline V gene has CDR1 SNHLY and CDR2 FYNNEI. The CDR3 DNA sequence: TGTGCCAGCAGTGGTCAAAGCGGGAGGGCCTTGTGGACCGGGGAGCTGTTTTTT. Encoded protein: CASSGQSGRALWTGELFF.

In this sample, this clonotype turned up a few times. The gene calls are TRBV11-2 and TRBJ2-4; 7 nucleotides agree with TRBD2. With V trimmed by 4 bases and J by 8 bases, 20 bases remained unmatched. Germline V lookup: CDR1 SGHAT, CDR2 FQNNGV. CDR3 length: 18 residues. CDR3: CASSSGSWREWTIDIQYF. For the CDR3, the DNA is TGTGCCAGCAGCTCTGGTAGTTGGCGGGAGTGGACGATTGACATTCAGTACTTC.

This clonotype has at least ten counts. This rearrangement joins TRBV5-1 to TRBJ2-1; 11 nucleotides agree with TRBD2. Germline values: CDR1 SGHRS, CDR2 YFSETQ. CDR3 size: 14 residues. J gave up 3 bases and V 5 bases, and 1 base lay outside the gene matches. The CDR3 here is CASRGLAVYNEQFF. CDR3 DNA sequence: TGCGCCAGCAGGGGACTAGCGGTCTACAATGAGCAGTTCTTC.

This clonotype has just a few counts. The rearrangement uses TRBV2 and TRBJ2-3, with D unclear. V dropped 7 bases and J dropped 4 bases, with 3 bases sitting between them. The CDR3 is 10 residues long. From germline, CDR1 is SNHLY and CDR2 FYNNEI. The CDR3 spells CASIADTQYF. CDR3 in DNA: TGTGCCAGCATTGCAGATACGCAGTATTTT.

This clonotype was seen only a few times. The chain uses TRBV6-5 and TRBJ2-2; the D is unclear. This CDR3 region has 18 residues. Germline CDR1 reads MNHEY; CDR2 reads SVGAGI. V lost 3 bases to trimming and J lost 4 bases, with 21 bases between them. The CDR3 region is CASSYEPDWGLGTGELFF. In nucleotides, the CDR3 is TGTGCCAGCAGTTATGAGCCCGATTGGGGTTTAGGCACCGGGGAGCTGTTTTTT.

This chain uses TRBV14 with TRBJ2-2; D is uncertain. Germline lookup yields CDR1 SGHDN and CDR2 FVKESK. This CDR3 is built from 17 residues. The V gene lost 2 bases and the J gene lost 2 bases, with 15 bases spanning the gap. The CDR3 DNA reads TGTGCCAGCAGCCAACGTGAGCTAACCCTAAACACCGGGGAGCTGTTTTTT. Encoded protein: CASSQRELTLNTGELFF.

This clonotype has a handful of counts. This chain connects TRBV7-8 to TRBJ2-5; maybe TRBD1 (6 bases). Trimming removed 6 bases at V and 5 bases at J, with 13 bases between. Germline V gene sequence: CDR1 SGHVS, CDR2 FQNEAQ. This CDR3 is built from 13 residues. The CDR3 DNA reads TGTGCCAGCAGGAACAGGGAATGGGAGACCCAGTACTTC. Translating gives CASRNREWETQYF.

There are many counts of this clonotype. The chain joins TRBV4-1 to TRBJ1-5; D is perhaps TRBD1 (5 bases). The germline CDR1 and CDR2 sequences are MGHRA and YSYEKL. Trimming pared 1 base from V and 0 bases from J, leaving 13 bases between. The CDR3 is made up of 17 amino acids. CDR3 protein: CASSQVPDTDSNQPQHF. In nucleotides, the CDR3 is TGCGCCAGCAGCCAAGTCCCGGACACGGATAGCAATCAGCCCCAGCATTTT.

This clonotype was picked up many times. The gene calls are TRBV20-1 and TRBJ2-3, with D maybe TRBD1 (6 bases). This CDR3 is 13 amino acids long. V lost 3 bases and J lost 0, with 7 bases in between. Germline lookup yields CDR1 DFQATT and CDR2 SNEGSKA (reference sequence). CDR3 bases: TGCAGTGCTAGGGACAGTAGCACAGATACGCAGTATTTT. Amino acids: CSARDSSTDTQYF.

This clonotype was found many times. The V gene is TRBV6-2 or TRBV6-3, the J gene TRBJ2-4; D perhaps matches TRBD1 (5 bases). Trimming pared 7 bases from V and 7 bases from J, leaving 17 bases between. This CDR3 region has 14 residues. CDR1 MNHEY and CDR2 SVGEGT come from the germline V gene. The CDR3 nucleotides read TGTGCCAGCAAGGGAAGGGGATTAAAGAACATTCAGTACTTC. This codes for CASKGRGLKNIQYF.

This clonotype turned up a few times. The chain uses TRBV5-1 and TRBJ2-4, with D perhaps given as TRBD1 or TRBD2 (6 bases each). Germline V CDR1 and CDR2: SGHRS, YFSETQ. The CDR3 extends over 15 amino acids. V shed 3 bases and J shed 5 bases, with 15 bases lying between them. The CDR3 DNA reads as TGCGCCAGCAGCTCGGCAGTAGGGGGGCAAAACATTCAGTACTTC. Amino acids: CASSSAVGGQNIQYF.

At least ten counts were recorded for this clonotype. V gene TRBV5-1 combines with J gene TRBJ1-6; 8 bases are shared with TRBD1. Germline values: CDR1 SGHRS, CDR2 YFSETQ. V shed 2 bases and J 7 bases; nucleotides not matched to a gene: 2. This CDR3 is built from 14 residues. The CDR3 bases are TGCGCCAGCAGCTTTGGACAGGGCAATTCACCCCTCCACTTT. Translating it yields CASSFGQGNSPLHF.